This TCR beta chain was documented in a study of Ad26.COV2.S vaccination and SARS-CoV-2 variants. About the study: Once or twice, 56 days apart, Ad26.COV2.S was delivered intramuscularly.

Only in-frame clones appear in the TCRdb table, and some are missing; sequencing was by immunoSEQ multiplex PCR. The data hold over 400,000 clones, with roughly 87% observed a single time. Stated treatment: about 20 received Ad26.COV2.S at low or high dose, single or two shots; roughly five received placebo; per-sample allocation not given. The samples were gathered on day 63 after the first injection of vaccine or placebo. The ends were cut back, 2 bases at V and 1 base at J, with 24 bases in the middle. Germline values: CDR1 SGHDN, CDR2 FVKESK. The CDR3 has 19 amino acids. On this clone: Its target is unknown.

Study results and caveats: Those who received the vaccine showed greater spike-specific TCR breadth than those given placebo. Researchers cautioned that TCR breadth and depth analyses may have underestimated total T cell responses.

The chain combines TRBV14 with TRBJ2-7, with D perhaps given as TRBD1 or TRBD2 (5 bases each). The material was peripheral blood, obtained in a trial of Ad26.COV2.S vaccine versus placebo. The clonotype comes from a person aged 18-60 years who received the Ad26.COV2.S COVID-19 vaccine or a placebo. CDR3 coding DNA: TGTGCCAGCAGCCAACAATGGGGCCCAAAAGAGGGGAGTTCCTACGAGCAGTACTTC. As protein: CASSQQWGPKEGSSYEQYF.